This T cell receptor beta chain comes out of a study of blood T cell repertoires in COVID-19. About the study: Acute-phase and convalescent COVID-19 samples originated in the United States, Italy and Spain. T cells, B-cell-depleted T cells, or PBMCs supplied cDNA or gDNA.

Trimming took 3 bases from V and 0 from J, leaving 10 bases between them. Germline lookup yields CDR1 MDHEN and CDR2 SYDVKM. The CDR3 length is 15 residues. Per the study methods: Estimated nucleated cell counts came from reference gene primer amplification. Sequencing used immunoSEQ multiplex PCR; TCRdb keeps in-frame clones, though not all of them. V and J calls and clone size are copied from that table; D and trimming were computed from the DNA. The table shows a few hundred thousand clones, with around 90% occurring only once. The gene calls are TRBV28 and TRBJ2-3; D unresolved. Material: peripheral blood. The origin of this receptor is a man between 18 and 35 years old with active or convalescent COVID-19. The CDR3 spells CASSFEAASTDTQYF. The CDR3 region has the DNA TGTGCCAGCAGTTTCGAGGCAGCTAGCACAGATACGCAGTATTTT. The variable domain in full, completed from reference TRBV28 and TRBJ2-3, reads DVKVTQSSRYLVKRTGEKVFLECVQDMDHENMFWYRQDPGLGLRLIYFSYDVKMKEKGDIPEGYSVSREKKERFSLILESASTNQTSMYLCASSFEAASTDTQYFGPGTRLTVL.